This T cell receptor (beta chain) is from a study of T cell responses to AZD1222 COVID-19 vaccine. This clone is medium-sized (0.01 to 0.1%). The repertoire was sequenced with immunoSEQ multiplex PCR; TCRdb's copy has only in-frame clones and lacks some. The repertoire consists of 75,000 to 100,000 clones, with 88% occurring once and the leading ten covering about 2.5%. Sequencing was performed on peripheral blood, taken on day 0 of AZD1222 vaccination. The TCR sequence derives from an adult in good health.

The CDR3 reads CARSLNREKPFRSNQPQHF. CDR3 DNA sequence: TGTGCCAGAAGCTTAAACCGGGAAAAGCCCTTCCGGAGTAATCAGCCCCAGCATTTT. The V and J genes are TRBV5-3 and TRBJ1-5; D is ambiguous. TRBV5-3 has ORF status, its function being uncertain. The ends were cut back, 2 bases at V and 4 bases at J, with 25 bases in the middle. The CDR3 contains 19 residues.